This is a list of T cell receptor beta chains from one sample in a study of blood T cell repertoires in COVID-19. TCRdb keeps only in-frame clones here, not all; method: immunoSEQ multiplex PCR. The sample has hundreds of thousands of clones, roughly 88% seen once. Sequenced: peripheral blood. These TCRs come from a woman in her twenties or thirties with active or convalescent COVID-19. CDR3s include the opening cysteine and the closing phenylalanine or tryptophan. The D gene is left open where the match is weak. Some rows mark clone size as missing; the rest say once, few, many or name a class of expanded clone.

.,TRBD2,TRBV6-2/TRBV6-3,TRBJ2-7,CASSLSSGGTYEQYF,TGTGCCAGCAGCCTATCTAGCGGGGGTACCTACGAGCAGTACTTC
.,.,TRBV15,TRBJ1-2,CATSRSGGVRGYTF,TGTGCCACCAGCAGATCAGGCGGGGTCCGGGGCTACACCTTC
.,TRBD1,TRBV5-1,TRBJ2-2,CASSLDGDRVTGELFF,TGCGCCAGCAGCTTGGATGGAGACAGGGTGACCGGGGAGCTGTTTTTT
.,.,TRBV3-1/TRBV3-2,TRBJ1-2,CASSQTIDSTGGYTF,TGTGCCAGCAGCCAAACCATAGACAGCACCGGGGGCTACACCTTC
.,TRBD1,TRBV10-2,TRBJ1-2,CASSESTGGYGYTF,TGCGCCAGCAGTGAGTCGACAGGGGGCTATGGCTACACCTTC
.,.,TRBV27,TRBJ2-1,CASSLASVGKEQFF,TGTGCCAGCAGTTTGGCTAGCGTCGGGAAAGAGCAGTTCTTC
.,TRBD1,TRBV7-9,TRBJ1-1,CASSLADRGPFF,TGTGCCAGCAGCTTAGCAGACAGGGGTCCTTTCTTT
.,.,TRBV30,TRBJ2-2,CAWRGMAGELFF,TGTGCCTGGAGGGGCATGGCCGGGGAGCTGTTTTTT
.,TRBD1,TRBV10-3,TRBJ1-2,CAITGGEGGYTF,TGTGCCATCACAGGGGGCGAGGGGGGCTACACCTTC
once,TRBD2,TRBV2,TRBJ2-1,CATLGLAGGGEQFF,TGTGCCACCCTGGGACTAGCGGGAGGGGGGGAGCAGTTCTTC
.,TRBD2,TRBV6-2/TRBV6-3,TRBJ2-1,CASSYSRGSEQFF,TGTGCCAGCAGTTACTCGCGGGGGAGTGAGCAGTTCTTC
.,.,TRBV6-1,TRBJ1-2,CASSEGQGPYGYTF,TGTGCCAGCAGTGAAGGGCAGGGCCCCTATGGCTACACCTTC
.,.,TRBV13,TRBJ1-2,CASSLARRQQGGNGYTF,TGTGCCAGCAGCTTAGCCCGCCGGCAGCAGGGAGGTAATGGCTACACCTTC
.,.,TRBV4-1,TRBJ1-2,CASSQVSPGIYGYTF,TGCGCCAGCAGCCAAGTAAGTCCAGGGATCTATGGCTACACCTTC
few,.,TRBV2,TRBJ1-2,CASSERRDHGYTF,TGTGCCAGCAGTGAGAGGAGGGACCATGGCTACACCTTC
.,.,TRBV19,TRBJ2-1,CASSISRARDNEQFF,TGTGCCAGTAGTATATCCAGAGCGAGGGACAATGAGCAGTTCTTC
.,.,TRBV11-2,TRBJ1-3,CASSSLDRNSGNTIYF,TGTGCCAGCAGCTCCCTAGACAGGAACTCTGGAAACACCATATATTTT
few,TRBD1,TRBV5-6,TRBJ1-3,CASSLRGTERSSGNTIYF,TGTGCCAGCAGCTTGAGGGGGACAGAACGGTCCTCTGGAAACACCATATATTTT
once,TRBD1,TRBV5-1,TRBJ2-7,CASSLEGQNSKEQYF,TGCGCCAGCAGCTTGGAGGGACAGAACAGTAAAGAGCAGTACTTC
few,.,TRBV6-5,TRBJ1-6,CASSYSGGSTNSPLHF,TGTGCCAGCAGTTACTCTGGTGGCAGTACTAATTCACCCCTCCACTTT
.,TRBD2,TRBV19,TRBJ2-3,CASRLAGGSTDTQYF,TGTGCCAGTAGACTAGCGGGGGGGAGCACAGATACGCAGTATTTT
.,.,TRBV4-2,TRBJ1-2,CASSQDSSQGSGYTF,TGTGCCAGCAGCCAAGATAGTAGCCAGGGCTCCGGCTACACCTTC
.,TRBD1,TRBV7-8,TRBJ2-1,CASSVQVGQQSSYNEQFF,TGTGCCAGCAGCGTACAGGTGGGACAGCAGAGCTCCTACAATGAGCAGTTCTTC
.,.,TRBV12-3/TRBV12-4,TRBJ1-1,CASSLVSGPGAFF,TGTGCCAGCAGTTTAGTGTCTGGCCCGGGGGCTTTCTTT
.,TRBD2,TRBV6-6,TRBJ2-2,CASTPRGGRAGELFF,TGTGCCAGCACCCCCCGGGGAGGGAGGGCCGGGGAGCTGTTTTTT
.,.,TRBV27,TRBJ2-7,CASSNNSDSYEQYF,TGTGCCAGCAGTAATAACTCGGACAGCTACGAGCAGTACTTC
.,.,TRBV10-3,TRBJ1-1,CAIRQERYTEAFF,TGTGCCATCCGACAGGAACGGTACACTGAAGCTTTCTTT
.,.,TRBV3-1/TRBV3-2,TRBJ1-1,CASSQDRGTEAFF,TGTGCCAGCAGCCAAGATAGAGGGACTGAAGCTTTCTTT
.,.,TRBV19,TRBJ2-7,CASSPRGSYEQYF,TGTGCCAGTAGCCCACGGGGCTCCTACGAGCAGTACTTC
.,.,TRBV27,TRBJ1-1,CASSTNTGYAEAFF,TGTGCCAGCAGCACTAATACAGGGTACGCTGAAGCTTTCTTT
.,.,TRBV9,TRBJ1-6,CASSVGMSSYNSPLHF,TGTGCCAGCAGCGTAGGTATGAGCTCCTATAATTCACCCCTCCACTTT
.,TRBD2,TRBV27,TRBJ2-1,CASRRGGSYNEQFF,TGTGCCAGCAGGCGGGGGGGTTCCTACAATGAGCAGTTCTTC
.,.,TRBV27,TRBJ2-1,CASSFGVSSYNEQFF,TGTGCCAGCAGTTTCGGGGTGAGCTCCTACAATGAGCAGTTCTTC
.,TRBD1,TRBV5-5,TRBJ2-7,CASSIHGGQGAVEQYF,TGTGCCAGCAGCATACATGGGGGACAGGGGGCTGTGGAGCAGTACTTC
.,.,TRBV4-1,TRBJ2-3,CASSQSDRTTQYF,TGCGCCAGCAGCCAATCTGACAGGACTACGCAGTATTTT
few,TRBD2,TRBV5-4,TRBJ2-5,CASSPPWTSGRKTQYF,TGTGCCAGCAGCCCCCCATGGACTAGCGGGAGAAAGACCCAGTACTTC
.,.,TRBV2,TRBJ2-1,CASSGTSQGEQFF,TGTGCCAGCAGTGGGACCTCCCAGGGAGAGCAGTTCTTC
.,.,TRBV7-2,TRBJ1-1,CASSLGMNTEAFF,TGTGCCAGCAGCTTAGGTATGAACACTGAAGCTTTCTTT
.,TRBD1,TRBV27,TRBJ1-1,CASSPDREEAFF,TGTGCCAGCAGTCCGGACAGGGAAGAAGCTTTCTTT
.,.,TRBV9,TRBJ2-6,CASSHAEMPKSSGANVLTF,TGTGCCAGCAGCCACGCTGAGATGCCGAAGAGCTCTGGGGCCAACGTCCTGACTTTC
.,TRBD1,TRBV19,TRBJ1-6,CASKGQGSSYNSPLHF,TGTGCCAGTAAAGGACAGGGGAGCTCCTATAATTCACCCCTCCACTTT
.,.,TRBV3-1/TRBV3-2,TRBJ1-3,CASSISGGMGNTIYF,TGTGCCAGCAGCATTTCAGGCGGGATGGGAAACACCATATATTTT
.,.,TRBV12-5,TRBJ1-1,CASGFYFSGITEAFF,TGTGCTAGTGGTTTTTACTTTTCGGGGATCACTGAAGCTTTCTTT
.,TRBD1,TRBV5-6,TRBJ2-1,CASSPPGQGTSYNEQFF,TGTGCCAGCAGCCCTCCTGGACAGGGAACCTCCTACAATGAGCAGTTCTTC
.,TRBD1,TRBV4-1,TRBJ2-7,CASSQDVGTGAYEQYF,TGCGCCAGCAGCCAAGATGTTGGGACAGGGGCCTACGAGCAGTACTTC
.,TRBD2,TRBV4-2,TRBJ2-7,CASSQESGGLDEQYF,TGTGCCAGCAGCCAAGAATCGGGGGGGCTCGACGAGCAGTACTTC
.,.,TRBV19,TRBJ2-3,CASSISLADTQYF,TGTGCCAGTAGTATAAGTCTAGCAGATACGCAGTATTTT
.,TRBD1,TRBV27,TRBJ2-2,CASRSGTGGFGELFF,TGTGCCAGCAGGTCAGGGACAGGCGGTTTCGGGGAGCTGTTTTTT
.,.,TRBV5-8,TRBJ2-1,CASSLGGSSSYNEQFF,TGTGCCAGCAGCTTAGGGGGTTCGAGCTCCTACAATGAGCAGTTCTTC